The table lists the clone carrying this TCR beta chain with a count of one. No antigen is known for it. The CDR3 loop spans 15 amino acids. Germline V lookup: CDR1 MNHEY, CDR2 SVGAGI. V shed 6 bases and J shed 13 bases, with 25 bases lying between them. 60 Vbeta and 13 Jbeta primers were used in PCR. Some clones are missing from TCRdb's copy, which holds only in-frame ones; the method was immunoSEQ multiplex PCR. This table has 99,000 or so clones, 70% to 85% appearing once. The sample belongs to a study of cytomegalovirus exposure and HLA in healthy donors. Study results and caveats: An observed cluster of highly shared sequence variants was recorded as a likely sequencing artifact. Highest at DRB1 and lowest at HLA-C, TCR association rates differed among HLA loci in a later analysis. For cytomegalovirus status, the classifier reportedly gave diagnoses with high specificity and sensitivity.

The TCR comes from a woman under 30 in good health and CMV-seropositive. The source material was PBMCs. The gene calls are TRBV6-5 and TRBJ1-5, with D perhaps TRBD1 (5 bases). CDR3: CASSPLGAGPGGQHF. The CDR3 bases are TGTGCCAGCAGCCCCCTCGGGGCAGGTCCGGGGGGGCAGCATTTT.